One and the same sample provided the 31 T cell receptor beta chains below, sequenced in a study of response to subunit inactivated influenza vaccine. TCRdb itself ran the RT-PCR reads through MiXCR, one entry per CDR3 protein. This table has under 800,000 distinct CDR3 sequences, around 14% appearing once. This material consisted of PBMCs from blood, taken about 14 days before vaccination. All receptors derive from a man aged 50 to 59 who received an inactivated influenza vaccine.

The chain uses TRBV6-2 or TRBV6-3 and TRBJ2-7, with 12 bases identical to TRBD1. From germline, CDR1 is MNHEY and CDR2 SVGEGT. J was trimmed by 3 bases and V by 0 bases; bases with no gene match: 9. The CDR3 has 18 residues. CDR3 residues: CASSYSSFGTGGIYEQYF. The CDR3 coding sequence is TGTGCCAGCAGTTACTCGAGTTTCGGGACAGGGGGCATCTACGAGCAGTACTTC.

The chain couples TRBV4-2 to TRBJ2-7, with 8 bases fitting TRBD2. The CDR3 extends over 16 amino acids. CDR1 is LGHNA, CDR2 YNFKEQ, per germline. After removal of 0 bases from V and 4 bases from J, the junction contained 8 bases not matched to a gene. CDR3 sequence: CASSQDKAGGAYEQYF. In DNA, the CDR3 is TGTGCCAGCAGCCAAGATAAGGCCGGGGGGGCTTACGAGCAGTACTTC.

The chain joins TRBV3-1 to TRBJ1-2; TRBD1 is a possible D gene (6 bases). Germline-derived CDR1 and CDR2 are LGHDT and YNNKEL (reference sequence). This CDR3 has 16 amino acids. With 5 bases removed from V and 3 bases from J, the gap between germline ends came to 19 bases. The CDR3 bases are TGTGCCAGCAGCTCCTGGACAGAGCCTATCTACTATGGCTACACCTTC. It specifies CASSSWTEPIYYGYTF.

J is TRBJ2-2 and V is TRBV6-1; 7 nucleotides align to TRBD2. Per germline, CDR1 MNHNS and CDR2 SASEGT. With 6 bases clipped from V and 4 bases from J, the junction kept 8 bases outside the gene matches. This CDR3 has 15 residues. The CDR3 spells CASRGREETTGELFF. The CDR3 nucleotides are TGTGCCAGCAGAGGACGGGAGGAAACCACCGGGGAGCTGTTTTTT.

This clonotype was counted only a few times. This chain uses TRBV7-9 with TRBJ1-1; no clear D. CDR3 length equals 14 residues. V was pared by 3 bases and J by 0 bases, with 8 bases between. Germline V CDR1 and CDR2: SEHNR, FQNEAQ (reference sequence). This chain's CDR3 is CASSFSSVNTEAFF. The CDR3 DNA is TGTGCCAGCAGCTTTTCGTCGGTGAACACTGAAGCTTTCTTT.

The chain carries TRBV7-9 and TRBJ2-7; D unclear. The CDR3 is 14 residues long. The V and J ends lost 2 bases and 0 bases respectively, with 8 bases between them. CDR1 SEHNR and CDR2 FQNEAQ come from the germline V gene (reference sequence). Here the CDR3 DNA reads TGTGCCAGCAGCTTATCACATTCCTCCTACGAGCAGTACTTC. Its protein is CASSLSHSSYEQYF. Based on the CDR3 plus reference TRBV7-9 and TRBJ2-7, the full variable domain is DTGVSQNPRHKITKRGQNVTFRCDPISEHNRLYWYRQTLGQGPEFLTYFQNEAQLEKSRLLSDRFSAERPKGSFSTLEIQRTEQGDSAMYLCASSLSHSSYEQYFGPGTRLTVT.

The chain couples TRBV13 to TRBJ1-5; possible D gene TRBD1, 5 bases. Germline CDR1 reads PRHDT; CDR2 reads FYEKMQ (reference sequence). The CDR3 runs 14 residues. Deletions cut 3 bases from V and 4 bases from J, with 10 bases between. The CDR3 DNA sequence: TGTGCCAGCAGCTTGCAGGGTCGGAATCAGCCCCAGCATTTT. It yields the protein CASSLQGRNQPQHF.

Only a few counts were recorded for this clonotype. The J gene is TRBJ2-6, the V gene TRBV20-1; no clear D. CDR3 size: 14 residues. Trimming pared 5 bases from V and 0 bases from J, leaving 8 bases between. Per germline, CDR1 DFQATT and CDR2 SNEGSKA (reference sequence). This chain's CDR3 is CSALHISGANVLTF. DNA of the CDR3: TGCAGTGCTCTCCACATCTCTGGGGCCAACGTCCTGACTTTC.

This rearrangement joins TRBV4-3 to TRBJ1-6; D not certain. V was clipped by 3 bases and J by 7 bases, with 13 bases between them. The CDR3 contains 15 residues. The germline V gene encodes CDR1 LGHNA and CDR2 YSLEER. The CDR3 loop is CASSQTWSGNSPLHF. CDR3 coding DNA: TGCGCCAGCAGCCAGACCTGGTCTGGGAATTCACCCCTCCACTTT.

This clonotype has more than one count but fewer than ten. This chain joins TRBV4-2 and TRBJ2-3, with 9 bases that match TRBD2. The CDR3 spans 18 residues. Germline assignment: CDR1 LGHNA and CDR2 YNFKEQ. The junction had 12 bases not matched to a gene; V was cut back by 0 bases and J by 5 bases. This CDR3 is CASSQEVKGREGRDTQYF. Written as DNA, the CDR3 is TGTGCCAGCAGCCAAGAAGTTAAGGGGCGGGAGGGCCGAGATACGCAGTATTTT.

This clonotype was seen a handful of times. The genes are TRBV24-1 and TRBJ2-7, with 9 bases identical to TRBD2. This CDR3 comprises 15 residues. J lost 5 bases, V lost 2 bases, and 6 bases had no gene match. Germline V gene data show CDR1 as KGHDR and CDR2 as SFDVKD. The CDR3 reads CATSDSGTSTNEQYF. CDR3 DNA: TGTGCCACCAGTGATTCCGGGACTAGCACCAACGAGCAGTACTTC.

This clonotype was seen more than once but under ten times. This rearrangement joins TRBV11-2 to TRBJ2-5; D tentatively fits TRBD1 or TRBD2 (6 bases each). The CDR3 consists of 14 residues. Germline V gives CDR1 SGHAT, CDR2 FQNNGV. Trimming removed 6 bases from V and 4 bases from J, with 15 bases in between. DNA for the CDR3: TGTGCCAGCAGATCTCGGGGGCTAGGAGAGACCCAGTACTTC. This translates into CASRSRGLGETQYF.

V and J are TRBV7-8 and TRBJ2-4, with 10 bases that match TRBD1. CDR3 length equals 18 residues. Germline lookup yields CDR1 SGHVS and CDR2 FQNEAQ. The ends lost 1 base at V and 9 bases at J; junction bases unmatched: 15. This chain's CDR3 is CASSLGQGALFQRSIQYF. The CDR3 region has the DNA TGTGCCAGCAGCTTAGGACAGGGGGCGTTATTCCAGAGGAGCATTCAGTACTTC.

In its sample, this clonotype was seen a few times. This rearrangement joins TRBV5-4 to TRBJ2-7, with 8 bases lining up with TRBD2. The germline gives CDR1 SGHNT, CDR2 YYREEE (reference sequence). The trim removed 2 bases at V and 2 bases at J, leaving 3 bases unmatched. The CDR3 sequence is 14 residues long. The DNA for the CDR3 is TGTGCCAGCAGCTTTGCGGGGGGTCCCTACGAGCAGTACTTC. It is translated as CASSFAGGPYEQYF.

This chain links TRBV7-9 with TRBJ1-1; the match to TRBD1 covers 8 bases. Germline CDR1 SEHNR, CDR2 FQNEAQ (reference sequence). This CDR3 is built from 12 residues. The J segment lost 11 bases and the V segment lost 5 bases, leaving 7 bases of the junction unmatched. CDR3 DNA sequence: TGTGCCAGCAGCAGCAGGACAGGGATGGCTTTCTTT. This encodes CASSSRTGMAFF.

This clonotype has just a few counts. The rearrangement links TRBV9 to TRBJ2-3; a weak D match, TRBD2 (6 bases). The CDR3 covers 16 residues. V lost 1 base, J lost 3 bases, and 15 bases lay in between. Germline CDR1 SGDLS, CDR2 YYNGEE. CDR3 loop: CASSVSPGVGTDTQYF. The CDR3 DNA reads TGTGCCAGCAGCGTAAGTCCGGGGGTCGGGACAGATACGCAGTATTTT.

A few counts support this clonotype. The chain is built from TRBV12-3 or TRBV12-4 and TRBJ1-2; TRBD1 agrees at 10 bases. Trimming at V came to 6 bases and at J to 3 bases, leaving 4 bases not matched to a gene. This CDR3 has 14 residues. CDR3 coding DNA: TGTGCCAGCAGGCTTGGACAGGGGGACTATGGCTACACCTTC. Amino acids: CASRLGQGDYGYTF.

The sample holds many counts of this clonotype. As DNA, the CDR3 is TGTGCCAGCAGTTCTTCCCCTAGCGGGGGTGAGACCCAGTACTTC. It encodes CASSSSPSGGETQYF. The rearrangement links TRBV12-3 or TRBV12-4 to TRBJ2-5; 10 bases map to TRBD2. The trim removed 4 bases at V and 5 bases at J, leaving 7 bases unmatched. This CDR3 has 15 residues.

The V gene is TRBV5-1, the J gene TRBJ2-2; 10 nucleotides line up with TRBD2. V dropped 2 bases and J dropped 2; count of bases not matched to a gene: 3. The CDR3 sequence is 16 residues long. Germline V gene lookup returns CDR1 SGHRS and CDR2 YFSETQ. The CDR3 loop reads CASSFIAGGNTGELFF. Here the CDR3 DNA reads TGCGCCAGCAGCTTCATAGCGGGGGGAAACACCGGGGAGCTGTTTTTT.

The rearrangement links TRBV3-1 to TRBJ2-7; tentatively, D is TRBD1 (7 bases). This CDR3 has 15 residues. Germline CDR1 LGHDT, CDR2 YNNKEL (reference sequence). V was pared by 3 bases and J by 6 bases, with 18 bases between. CDR3 amino acids: CASSHATGRLGEQYF. The CDR3 coding sequence is TGTGCCAGCAGCCACGCGACAGGGCGACTAGGCGAGCAGTACTTC.

The J gene is TRBJ2-5, the V gene TRBV10-1, with D possibly matching TRBD1 (6 bases). There are 13 residues in the CDR3. V lost 1 base and J 7 bases, leaving 10 bases between the germline ends. Looked up from germline, CDR1 is WNHNN and CDR2 is SYGVQD (reference sequence). CDR3 sequence reads: CASSEWTDGTQYF. The CDR3 DNA follows: TGCGCCAGCAGTGAGTGGACAGACGGGACCCAGTACTTC.

J is TRBJ1-5 and V is TRBV19; tentative D call: TRBD1 (6 bases). Looked up from germline, CDR1 is LNHDA and CDR2 is SQIVND (reference sequence). This CDR3 spans 13 amino acids. The V end lost 10 bases, the J end lost 4 bases, and 14 bases lay between the germline ends. In DNA form, the CDR3 reads TGTGCCACGGGACATACGGGGAATCAGCCCCAGCATTTT. It specifies CATGHTGNQPQHF. Filled out from reference TRBV19 and TRBJ1-5, the complete variable domain reads DGGITQSPKYLFRKEGQNVTLSCEQNLNHDAMYWYRQDPGQGLRLIYYSQIVNDFQKGDIAEGYSVSREKKESFPLTVTSAQKNPTAFYLCATGHTGNQPQHFGDGTRLSIL.

This clonotype occurred many times. The chain is built from TRBV29-1 and TRBJ2-3, with TRBD2 matching 11 bases. Germline-derived CDR1 and CDR2 are SQVTM and ANQGSEA. V lost 7 bases to trimming and J lost 4 bases; unmatched junction nucleotides: 7. The CDR3 spans 14 residues. The CDR3 sequence is CSATSGSFADTQYF. CDR3 nucleotides: TGCAGCGCAACTAGCGGGAGCTTTGCAGATACGCAGTATTTT.

This clonotype was seen a few times. V gene TRBV28 combines with J gene TRBJ2-7; D not certain. Germline V CDR1 and CDR2: MDHEN, SYDVKM. The CDR3 is 13 amino acids. Trimming removed 6 bases from V and 2 bases from J, with 11 bases in between. CDR3 in amino acids: CASSPNPTYEQYF. CDR3 sequence (DNA): TGTGCCAGCAGCCCCAACCCCACCTACGAGCAGTACTTC.

The gene calls are TRBV20-1 and TRBJ2-1; 8 bases line up with TRBD2. CDR3 length equals 19 residues. CDR1 is DFQATT, CDR2 SNEGSKA, per germline (reference sequence). After removal of 1 base from V and 0 bases from J, the junction contained 14 bases not matched to a gene. The CDR3 protein is CSARVTPSGRLSSYNEQFF. CDR3 bases: TGCAGTGCTAGAGTAACACCTAGCGGGCGACTTAGCTCCTACAATGAGCAGTTCTTC.

This clonotype occurred a few times. V gene TRBV19 combines with J gene TRBJ2-2, with 7 bases aligning to TRBD1. The CDR3 has 15 residues. The V gene end was trimmed by 3 bases and the J gene end by 2 bases; junction bases not matched to a gene: 3. From germline, CDR1 is LNHDA and CDR2 SQIVND (reference sequence). In DNA form, the CDR3 reads TGTGCCAGTAGTATCCGGGACAGAAACACCGGGGAGCTGTTTTTT. This translates into CASSIRDRNTGELFF.

The rearrangement uses TRBV5-1 and TRBJ2-7; D perhaps matches TRBD1 (6 bases). The CDR3 extends over 15 amino acids. CDR1 SGHRS and CDR2 YFSETQ come from the germline V gene. Between the trimmed V and J ends, which lost 0 bases and 0 bases, there was a span of 10 bases. The CDR3: CASSLGTATSYEQYF. DNA of the CDR3: TGCGCCAGCAGCTTGGGGACAGCGACCTCCTACGAGCAGTACTTC.

This sequence joins TRBV6-1 and TRBJ1-1; D ambiguous. The CDR3 totals 14 residues. Germline CDR1 and CDR2: MNHNS and SASEGT. V lost 8 bases and J 1 base, leaving 14 bases between the germline ends. CDR3 amino acids: CASQQTNRNTEAFF. The CDR3 DNA sequence: TGTGCCAGCCAACAGACAAACAGGAACACTGAAGCTTTCTTT.

The V call is TRBV5-1, the J call TRBJ2-1; TRBD2 aligns across 10 bases. The CDR3 has 15 residues. V shed 2 bases, J shed 9 bases, and the junction held 8 bases outside the gene matches. CDR1 is SGHRS, CDR2 YFSETQ, per germline. CDR3 loop: CASSLRSAGGREQFF. CDR3 DNA sequence: TGCGCCAGCAGCTTACGGTCAGCGGGAGGGCGTGAGCAGTTCTTC.

This clonotype showed up just a few times. V gene TRBV6-2 or TRBV6-3 combines with J gene TRBJ2-7; D may correspond to TRBD1 or TRBD2 (6 bases each). The germline V gene encodes CDR1 MNHEY and CDR2 SVGEGT. CDR3 size: 17 residues. Deletions cut 7 bases from V and 2 bases from J, with 24 bases between. For the CDR3, the DNA is TGTGCCAGCACCGGGGGCACCCAAAGTTATACAACCTACGAGCAGTACTTC. Protein sequence: CASTGGTQSYTTYEQYF.

The chain has TRBV28 and TRBJ2-1, with 11 bases matching TRBD1. CDR3 length equals 18 residues. J gave up 7 bases and V 3 bases, and 14 bases lay outside the gene matches. CDR1 is MDHEN, CDR2 SYDVKM, per germline. This CDR3 reads CASSFLTRDRGGKNEQFF. DNA of the CDR3: TGTGCCAGCAGTTTCCTCACCAGGGACAGGGGGGGTAAGAATGAGCAGTTCTTC.